Below, one TCR beta chain is given with its context. Some clones are missing from TCRdb's copy, which holds only in-frame ones; the method was immunoSEQ multiplex PCR. Of about 390,000 clones listed, approximately 91% are singletons. Trimming removed 4 bases from V and 0 bases from J, with 17 bases in between. The V gene's germline CDR1 is SGHRS and CDR2 YFSETQ. The CDR3 covers 16 residues. Treatment described: around 19 received Ad26.COV2.S at low or high dose, single or two shots; about 5 received placebo; per-sample allocation not given. Sampling happened 63 days after the first vaccine or placebo injection. The sample belongs to a study of Ad26.COV2.S vaccination and SARS-CoV-2 variants. Background on the study: Intramuscularly, Ad26.COV2.S was given either once or twice, 56 days apart.

The sequencing here drew on peripheral blood, taken in a trial of Ad26.COV2.S vaccine versus placebo. The receptor was isolated from a person aged 18-65 years who received the Ad26.COV2.S COVID-19 vaccine or a placebo. The chain uses TRBV5-1 and TRBJ2-7; D unresolved. The CDR3 bases are TGCGCCAGCAGCGCCAAACAGTCTCCCAGCTCCTACGAGCAGTACTTC. As protein: CASSAKQSPSSYEQYF.